A single TCR beta chain is shown here with its context. The data were obtained in a study of blood T cell repertoires in COVID-19. Whole-study context: Samples representing acute and convalescent COVID-19 were sourced from the United States, Italy and Spain. PBMCs, B-cell-depleted T cells, or T cells provided the cDNA or gDNA that made up the material.

In the study's own analysis: From reference gene primer amplification, estimates of nucleated cell counts were derived. Produced via immunoSEQ multiplex PCR; TCRdb's table is partial and in-frame only. The D gene and trimming were derived from the DNA, and the V and J assignments and clone size from that table. The sample comprises some 46,000 clones, around four fifths of which are singletons, and 7.4% rests with the top ten. Looked up from germline, CDR1 is KGHSH and CDR2 is LQKENI. With 5 bases clipped from V and 5 bases from J, the junction kept 3 bases outside the gene matches. The CDR3 has 14 amino acids.

The receptor was derived from a man aged 55-75 years with active COVID-19. The chain uses TRBV18 and TRBJ1-2; TRBD1 matches 12 bases. Input material: peripheral blood. CDR3 bases: TGTGCCAGCTCAACGGGACAGGGGGCGTATGGCTACACCTTC. Protein sequence: CASSTGQGAYGYTF.